This TCR beta chain was retrieved from a study of cytomegalovirus exposure and HLA in healthy donors. Study-level results: Some V segments, TRBV6-2 and TRBV6-3 among them, were indistinguishable and were therefore excluded. Apart from CMV serostatus, no immune exposure information was available. Most likely, a cluster of highly shared sequence variants arose as a sequencing artifact. In a later analysis, the majority of CMV-associated beta chains seemingly showed HLA restriction.

PCR used 60 Vbeta primers and 13 Jbeta primers. TCRdb's table, derived via immunoSEQ multiplex PCR, lists solely in-frame clones and lacks some. The sample includes 110,000 or so clones, 70% to 85% of them seen just once. Only one count was recorded for this clone. Its antigen remains unknown. V gave up 5 bases and J gave up 3 bases; unmatched junction bases: 11. Germline CDR1 MDHEN, CDR2 SYDVKM. The length of the CDR3 is 16 residues. V usage is TRBV28 and J usage is TRBJ2-3, with 7 nucleotides matching TRBD1. Sequenced input: PBMCs. This sequence was found in a woman between 18 and 29 years old in good health and CMV-seronegative. DNA of the CDR3: TGTGCCAGCAGTCAACTGGGACAGCTCAAGACAGATACGCAGTATTTT. This sequence encodes CASSQLGQLKTDTQYF.